Below, 24 T cell receptor beta chains from the same sample are listed, as sequenced in a study of blood T cell dynamics during melanoma immunotherapy. This table comes from immunoSEQ multiplex PCR, and its TCRdb copy is limited to in-frame clones, with some not included. The repertoire has roughly 14,000 clones, 87% of them found once; the top ten carry around 7.8%. The time point denotes: week 3, after first cycle of checkpoint inhibitor. The specimen was blood, collected from a patient treated with checkpoint blockade. The receptor source for this set is a human donor with melanoma.

This clone appeared a single time. The rearrangement links TRBV5-1 to TRBJ1-2; maybe TRBD1 (5 bases). This CDR3 has 16 amino acids. In germline, CDR1 is SGHRS, CDR2 YFSETQ. The germline V and J ends were trimmed by 2 bases and 1 base, with 15 bases remaining between them. In nucleotides, the CDR3 is TGCGCCAGCAGCTTAGGGGACCGGGACCTTAACTATGGCTACACCTTC. As protein: CASSLGDRDLNYGYTF. Drawing the rest from reference TRBV5-1 and TRBJ1-2, the complete variable domain is KAGVTQTPRYLIKTRGQQVTLSCSPISGHRSVSWYQQTPGQGLQFLFEYFSETQRNKGNFPGRFSGRQFSNSRSEMNVSTLELGDSALYLCASSLGDRDLNYGYTFGSGTRLTVV.

This clone has just one count. The chain has TRBV27 and TRBJ1-5; the match to TRBD1 covers 7 bases. The length of the CDR3 is 16 residues. V dropped 3 bases and J dropped 1; count of bases not matched to a gene: 6. Germline CDR1 is MNHEY and CDR2 is SMNVEV (reference sequence). In nucleotides, the CDR3 is TGTGCCAGCAGTTTGGAGGGGGCCCTGAGCAATCAGCCCCAGCATTTT. Translated: CASSLEGALSNQPQHF.

The chain employs TRBV7-2 and TRBJ2-3, with 8 bases matching TRBD2. This CDR3 region has 15 residues. Losses at the gene ends were 2 bases for V and 4 bases for J; bases not matched to a gene: 5. CDR1 is SGHTA, CDR2 FQGNSA, per germline. CDR3: CASSLKSGRADTQYF. CDR3 coding DNA: TGTGCCAGCAGCTTAAAAAGCGGGAGAGCAGATACGCAGTATTTT.

The chain links TRBV10-3 to TRBJ1-1; no firm D call. V lost 6 bases to trimming and J lost 1 base, with 15 bases between them. The CDR3 runs 15 residues. Germline assignment: CDR1 ENHRY and CDR2 SYGVKD. CDR3: CAISPGPTENTEAFF. The DNA for the CDR3 is TGTGCCATCAGCCCCGGGCCCACCGAGAACACTGAAGCTTTCTTT.

There are a few counts of this clone. The chain combines TRBV9 with TRBJ1-2; unclear D gene. Germline CDR1 is SGDLS and CDR2 is YYNGEE. V lost 0 bases to trimming and J lost 4 bases, with 13 bases between them. The CDR3 runs to 15 residues. CDR3 protein: CASSVGPAQIYGYTF. CDR3 bases: TGTGCCAGCAGCGTAGGCCCGGCGCAAATCTATGGCTACACCTTC.

This chain uses TRBV9 with TRBJ2-5; 7 bases are shared with TRBD2. The CDR3 is 16 residues long. Germline assignment: CDR1 SGDLS and CDR2 YYNGEE. The trim removed 0 bases at V and 2 bases at J, leaving 7 bases unmatched. The CDR3 nucleotides read TGTGCCAGCAGCGTAGGCCAGTTGGGGGGGCAAGAGACCCAGTACTTC. Its protein product is CASSVGQLGGQETQYF. The full variable domain, with the rest looked up from reference TRBV9 and TRBJ2-5, is DSGVTQTPKHLITATGQRVTLRCSPRSGDLSVYWYQQSLDQGLQFLIQYYNGEERAKGNILERFSAQQFPDLHSELNLSSLELGDSALYFCASSVGQLGGQETQYFGPGTRLLVL.

V is TRBV2 and J is TRBJ2-3; no clear D gene. Between the trimmed V and J ends, which lost 6 bases and 3 bases, there was a span of 16 bases. Germline V gives CDR1 SNHLY, CDR2 FYNNEI. CDR3 length: 15 amino acids. The DNA of the CDR3 is TGTGCCAGCAGCACGACCGGGCCTTCGACAGATACGCAGTATTTT. It yields the protein CASSTTGPSTDTQYF.

The V and J genes are TRBV28 and TRBJ2-3, with D perhaps matching TRBD1 or TRBD2 (5 bases each). This CDR3 is built from 15 residues. Germline assignment: CDR1 MDHEN and CDR2 SYDVKM. Trimming removed 5 bases at V and 9 bases at J, with 21 bases between. The CDR3 sequence is CASSLGGGPRGTQYF. The DNA for the CDR3 is TGTGCCAGCAGTCTCGGTGGGGGTCCACGGGGAACGCAGTATTTT.

The chain carries TRBV7-2 and TRBJ2-7; 7 bases agree with TRBD2. Per the germline V gene, CDR1 is SGHTA and CDR2 is FQGNSA. V dropped 2 bases and J dropped 0; count of bases not matched to a gene: 4. This CDR3 has 15 amino acids. The chain's CDR3 is CASSLIAGSSYEQYF. DNA of the CDR3: TGTGCCAGCAGCTTAATAGCGGGTAGCTCCTACGAGCAGTACTTC.

The rearrangement joins TRBV6-5 to TRBJ1-6, with a weak D call TRBD1 (6 bases). The CDR3 runs 16 residues. Trimming shortened V by 2 bases and J by 4 bases, and 12 bases separated the two germline ends. Germline CDR1 MNHEY, CDR2 SVGAGI. The CDR3 sequence: CASSYTGSPYNSPLHF. The CDR3 coding sequence is TGTGCCAGCAGTTACACAGGGTCCCCTTATAATTCACCCCTCCACTTT.

The J gene is TRBJ2-1, the V gene TRBV18, with D perhaps TRBD1 or TRBD2 (6 bases each). V lost 2 bases and J lost 0, with 26 bases in between. This CDR3 contains 21 residues. The germline gives CDR1 KGHSH, CDR2 LQKENI. The CDR3 DNA follows: TGTGCCAGCTCACCATCCCTTGGGGGGCCCTTAGGGGGAAGCTCCTACAATGAGCAGTTCTTC. Translation gives CASSPSLGGPLGGSSYNEQFF.

The chain couples TRBV21-1 to TRBJ1-2. TRBV21-1 is a recognized pseudogene. The CDR3 totals 14 residues. The DNA of the CDR3 is TGTGCCAGCCTATACCAGAACCCCGGCTATGGCTACACCTTC. Protein product: CASLYQNPGYGYTF.

This chain links TRBV18 with TRBJ1-3, with a weak D call TRBD1 (6 bases). The ends were cut back, 3 bases at V and 0 bases at J, with 9 bases in the middle. The CDR3 has 15 amino acids. Germline V gene sequence: CDR1 KGHSH, CDR2 LQKENI. The CDR3 DNA sequence: TGTGCCAGCTCACCCCAGGGGTCCTCTGGAAACACCATATATTTT. This translates into CASSPQGSSGNTIYF.

The chain combines TRBV5-1 with TRBJ1-4; TRBD1 matches at 7 bases. The CDR3 covers 15 residues. Germline V gene sequence: CDR1 SGHRS, CDR2 YFSETQ. Trimming removed 4 bases from V and 7 bases from J; junction bases left unmatched: 10. The CDR3 region is CASSVLGTATEKLFF. The CDR3 coding sequence is TGCGCCAGCAGCGTTTTAGGGACAGCTACTGAAAAACTGTTTTTT.

V usage is TRBV18 and J usage is TRBJ2-1; D is possibly TRBD2 (5 bases). The V gene's germline CDR1 is KGHSH and CDR2 LQKENI. The germline V and J ends were trimmed by 0 bases and 4 bases, with 13 bases remaining between them. The CDR3 length is 16 residues. CDR3 nucleotide sequence: TGTGCCAGCTCACCACCCCGGAGCGGCTATTACAATGAGCAGTTCTTC. Protein sequence: CASSPPRSGYYNEQFF.

This clone appeared a single time. The genes are TRBV27 and TRBJ1-5, with TRBD1 matching 9 bases. The germline V gene encodes CDR1 MNHEY and CDR2 SMNVEV (reference sequence). The CDR3 covers 15 residues. V lost 6 bases and J lost 5; bases outside the gene matches: 8. CDR3 sequence: CASRRTGDLYQPQHF. The CDR3 region has the DNA TGTGCCAGCAGAAGGACAGGGGATCTTTATCAGCCCCAGCATTTT.

The V gene is TRBV5-1, the J gene TRBJ2-1, with 9 nucleotides matching TRBD1. V was pared by 2 bases and J by 0 bases, with 12 bases of the junction left unmatched. This CDR3 is 19 amino acids long. Germline CDR1 reads SGHRS; CDR2 reads YFSETQ. CDR3 sequence reads: CASSFKPGQGRSSYNEQFF. Here the CDR3 DNA reads TGCGCCAGCAGCTTCAAACCGGGACAGGGCCGTAGCTCCTACAATGAGCAGTTCTTC.

The rearrangement joins TRBV18 to TRBJ2-7; 16 bases map to TRBD2. This CDR3 is 17 amino acids long. Trimming took 2 bases from V and 2 from J; bases not matched to a gene: 3. CDR1 KGHSH and CDR2 LQKENI come from the germline V gene. CDR3 in DNA: TGTGCCAGCTCACCAACGGGACTAGCGGGAGGGACCTACGAGCAGTACTTC. Amino acid sequence: CASSPTGLAGGTYEQYF.

This chain links TRBV7-9 with TRBJ2-5, with TRBD2 matching over 9 bases. The CDR3 is made up of 14 amino acids. Trimming at V came to 4 bases and at J to 5 bases, leaving 5 bases not matched to a gene. CDR1 and CDR2 (germline): SEHNR, FQNEAQ (reference sequence). CDR3 sequence (DNA): TGTGCCAGCAGCTGGGGGACTAGCAGCGAGACCCAGTACTTC. It encodes CASSWGTSSETQYF. The complete variable domain, with remaining parts taken from reference TRBV7-9 and TRBJ2-5, reads DTGVSQNPRHKITKRGQNVTFRCDPISEHNRLYWYRQTLGQGPEFLTYFQNEAQLEKSRLLSDRFSAERPKGSFSTLEIQRTEQGDSAMYLCASSWGTSSETQYFGPGTRLLVL.

The V call is TRBV6-5, the J call TRBJ1-1; D perhaps matches TRBD1 (5 bases). CDR1 is MNHEY and CDR2 is SVGAGI in the germline V gene. Trimming stripped 2 bases from V and 4 bases from J, with 11 bases between. The CDR3 has 14 amino acids. CDR3 sequence: CASSYTGLGTEAFF. In DNA, the CDR3 is TGTGCCAGCAGTTACACAGGACTAGGCACTGAAGCTTTCTTT.

CDR3 in DNA: TGCGCCAGCAGTCTCACAGGGAGCTCTGGGGCCAACGTCCTGACTTTC. It is translated as CASSLTGSSGANVLTF. The chain employs TRBV5-1 and TRBJ2-6; tentative D call: TRBD1 (6 bases). Germline CDR1 reads SGHRS; CDR2 reads YFSETQ. V was shortened by 5 bases and J by 0 bases, with 12 bases between the two germline ends. The CDR3 spans 16 residues.

The CDR3 spells CASSARDRGLYGYTF. The CDR3 DNA reads TGTGCCAGCAGCGCCCGGGACAGGGGACTCTATGGCTACACCTTC. The rearrangement joins TRBV7-9 to TRBJ1-2, with 10 positions matching TRBD1. Germline assignment: CDR1 SEHNR and CDR2 FQNEAQ (reference sequence). The trim removed 5 bases at V and 4 bases at J, leaving 7 bases unmatched. This CDR3 is built from 15 residues.

The chain links TRBV7-2 to TRBJ2-1; 14 positions agree with TRBD2. This CDR3 spans 19 amino acids. Germline CDR1 and CDR2: SGHTA and FQGNSA. J was trimmed by 3 bases and V by 4 bases; bases with no gene match: 11. CDR3 sequence (DNA): TGTGCCAGCAGCTCCCCCGAGACTAGCGGGAGGGCCAGCTACAATGAGCAGTTCTTC. It is translated as CASSSPETSGRASYNEQFF.

The chain couples TRBV5-1 to TRBJ2-3; 7 bases agree with TRBD2. The CDR3 sequence is 16 residues long. CDR1 is SGHRS and CDR2 is YFSETQ in the germline V gene. Trimming at V came to 0 bases and at J to 3 bases, leaving 7 bases not matched to a gene. The CDR3 protein is CASSLGGGPSTDTQYF. The CDR3 DNA follows: TGCGCCAGCAGCTTGGGGGGAGGGCCCTCAACAGATACGCAGTATTTT.